This TCR beta chain was sequenced for a study of glioma-infiltrating T cells. On this clonotype: Its antigen is as yet unknown.

General study findings and limits: Non-neoplastic patients had below-expected tissue-blood divergence, while all gliomas exceeded expectation. Only very few CDR3 sequences appeared in both tissue and blood.

TCR alpha and beta CDR3 regions were amplified from RNA using iRepertoire nested multiplex PCR. Tissue mRNA or PBMC total RNA, roughly 95-400 ng, went into one-step reverse transcription and amplification. TCRdb fed the multiplex PCR reads into MiXCR, producing one record per CDR3 protein. This table has over 120,000 distinct CDR3 sequences, about two fifths appearing once. The CDR3 is 15 amino acids. Germline V gene data show CDR1 as SGHRS and CDR2 as YFSETQ. V shed 4 bases, J shed 5 bases, and the junction held 10 bases outside the gene matches. Input material: glioma tissue, nonneoplastic brain tissue, or PBMCs (not recorded which). The sequence came from a human donor with low-grade glioma or glioblastoma, undergoing nonglioma brain surgery, or in good health (not recorded which). The rearrangement links TRBV5-1 to TRBJ2-5; 8 nucleotides align to TRBD1. DNA for the CDR3: TGCGCCAGCAGCGTCGCCCAGGGGGCTCTGGAGACCCAGTACTTC. This translates into CASSVAQGALETQYF.